These T cell receptor beta chains were read from a single sample in a study of shared clonotypes between healthy human individuals. This table comes from immunoSEQ multiplex PCR, and its TCRdb copy is limited to in-frame clones, with some not included. The data contain about 2 million clones, 85% to 95% of them singletons. The sequenced sample was naive CD4+ T cells sorted from blood. Every receptor here comes from a man younger than 35 in good health. Each CDR3 is given with its conserved first and last residue. A D gene is named only where the DNA matches it firmly. Rows give clone size only sometimes, using once, few, many, or a class for an expanded clone.

NA	TRBV6-1	NA	TRBJ2-1	TGTGCCAGCAGTGAAGAGCAGTCCCTTAAGCAGTTCTTC	CASSEEQSLKQFF
NA	TRBV28	NA	TRBJ1-6	TGTGCCAGCAGTGCCTTTGGCTATAATTCACCCCTCCACTTT	CASSAFGYNSPLHF
NA	TRBV4-3	NA	TRBJ1-2	TGCGCCAGCAGCCAAGATAGGGCAGGATCCTATGGCTACACCTTC	CASSQDRAGSYGYTF
NA	TRBV5-1	NA	TRBJ1-4	TGCGCCAGCAGCTTGGGTCGACAGGCAACTAATGAAAAACTGTTTTTT	CASSLGRQATNEKLFF
NA	TRBV6-1	NA	TRBJ1-2	TGTGCCAGCAGTGTTGGAGGCGATAGACGAGACTATGGCTACACCTTC	CASSVGGDRRDYGYTF
NA	TRBV10-2	TRBD1	TRBJ1-5	TGCGCCAGCAGCCCGGGACAGAAGGGCAATCAGCCCCAGCATTTT	CASSPGQKGNQPQHF
NA	TRBV5-4	NA	TRBJ2-4	TGTGCCAGCAGCTTGGAAAACATTCAGTACTTC	CASSLENIQYF
once	TRBV7-9	TRBD1	TRBJ2-3	TGTGCCAGCATCCGAACAGGGGGCGCAGATACGCAGTATTTT	CASIRTGGADTQYF
NA	TRBV11-2	NA	TRBJ2-5	TGTGCCAGCAGCTTTGGACCCCAAGAGACCCAGTACTTC	CASSFGPQETQYF
NA	TRBV2	NA	TRBJ2-7	TGTGCCAGCAGTGCAAGGCGGGGTGACACCTACGAGCAGTACTTC	CASSARRGDTYEQYF
NA	TRBV5-3	NA	TRBJ1-6	TGTGCCAGAAGCTTGGTTCCCAGGGCGGGGTATAATTCACCCCTCCACTTT	CARSLVPRAGYNSPLHF
NA	TRBV10-3	NA	TRBJ1-3	TGTGCCATCAGTGAGTCGAAGGGCGGCAAGACCTCTGGAAACACCATATATTTT	CAISESKGGKTSGNTIYF
few	TRBV7-9	NA	TRBJ2-2	TGTGCCAGCAGCTTATCTAGGGCGAGGACCGGGGAGCTGTTTTTT	CASSLSRARTGELFF
NA	TRBV9	NA	TRBJ1-1	TGTGCCAGCAGCGTAGCTATCCAAGGCAGGGACACTGAAGCTTTCTTT	CASSVAIQGRDTEAFF
NA	TRBV5-1	TRBD1	TRBJ2-7	TGCGCCAGCAGCTTGGATAGGGACAGGGGGCGTTACGAGCAGTACTTC	CASSLDRDRGRYEQYF
NA	TRBV7-2	TRBD2	TRBJ2-1	TGTGCCAGCAGCTTAGAAGCGGGAGCCTACAATGAGCAGTTCTTC	CASSLEAGAYNEQFF
NA	TRBV27	NA	TRBJ2-7	TGTGCCAGCAGTTCCGGACGCGGAGGGACCTACGAGCAGTACTTC	CASSSGRGGTYEQYF
NA	TRBV6-5	TRBD1	TRBJ1-1	TGTGCCAGCTCCAGGACAGGGTTAGTCGGGACTGAAGCTTTCTTT	CASSRTGLVGTEAFF
NA	TRBV11-1	NA	TRBJ1-2	TGTGCCAGCAGCGATCAGGGGCGGTCCCACTATGGCTACACCTTC	CASSDQGRSHYGYTF
NA	TRBV7-9	NA	TRBJ1-5	TGTGCCAGCAGCAACAACTCTCAAAAGGGCAGAAAAGAACAGCCCCAGCATTTT	CASSNNSQKGRKEQPQHF
NA	TRBV6-1	TRBD1	TRBJ2-3	TGTGCCAGCAGTGTCGGGACAGCAACAGATACGCAGTATTTT	CASSVGTATDTQYF
NA	TRBV21-1	NA	TRBJ2-1	TGTGCCAGCAGCCTCACAGAAATGAACGGAACCGTGGGCCAGTTCTTC	CASSLTEMNGTVGQFF
once	TRBV6-5	NA	TRBJ2-7	TGTGCCAGCAGCCGACGGGCCGTACACGAGCAGTACTTC	CASSRRAVHEQYF
NA	TRBV5-1	NA	TRBJ1-1	TGCGCCAGAAACCCAAGGCAGCCGAACACTGAAGCTTTCTTT	CARNPRQPNTEAFF
NA	TRBV5-4	NA	TRBJ1-2	TGTGCCAGCAACACGGACACAAACTATGGCTACACCTTC	CASNTDTNYGYTF
NA	TRBV23-1	NA	TRBJ2-7	TGCGCCAGCAGTCAATCGCGGCAGGGCGAGCAGTACTTC	CASSQSRQGEQYF
NA	TRBV4-1	TRBD1	TRBJ1-5	TGCGCCAGCAGCCCAGGGGGTTCCCCAGAGCCCCAGCATTTT	CASSPGGSPEPQHF
NA	TRBV7-2	NA	TRBJ2-3	TGTGCCAGCAGCTTAATGATTTCTGTCTATACGCAGTATTTT	CASSLMISVYTQYF
NA	TRBV7-9	NA	TRBJ2-5	TGTGCCAGCAGCTTAACACGGACTACTGAGACCCAGTACTTC	CASSLTRTTETQYF
NA	TRBV6-6	NA	TRBJ1-2	TGTGCCAGCAGTTACTTAGGTGCCGGGCAGGACTATGGCTACACCTTC	CASSYLGAGQDYGYTF
once	TRBV10-3	NA	TRBJ2-1	TGTGCCATCAGTGAGTCCGAGCGGGCGACCAATGAGCAGTTCTTC	CAISESERATNEQFF